The next 5 T cell receptor beta chains were all read from a single sample in a study of breast tumors, draining lymph nodes, adjacent tissues. TCRdb ran MiXCR on the multiplex PCR reads and lists one entry per CDR3 protein. The sample records about 110,000 distinct CDR3 sequences, less than 40% being singletons. Samples came from axillary lymph nodes draining the breast cancer. Material for sequencing was axillary lymph node tissue. The receptors derive from a female donor with breast cancer. Some clones in this sample may be carry-over from other donors' samples.

In this sample, this clonotype turned up many times. The chain carries TRBV11-2 and TRBJ1-2, with 7 bases aligning to TRBD1. CDR1 SGHAT and CDR2 FQNNGV come from the germline V gene. CDR3 length: 16 amino acids. The junction had 10 bases not matched to a gene; V was cut back by 4 bases and J by 2 bases. In DNA form, the CDR3 reads TGTGCCAGCAGCTCCACCAGGACAGGAGACAACTATGGCTACACCTTC. Residues: CASSSTRTGDNYGYTF.

This clonotype was seen at least ten times. The V gene is TRBV2, the J gene TRBJ2-7; D gene unclear. V lost 4 bases to trimming and J lost 3 bases, with 4 bases between them. Looked up from germline, CDR1 is SNHLY and CDR2 is FYNNEI. The CDR3 contains 11 residues. The CDR3 sequence is CASSVDYEQYF. The DNA of the CDR3 is TGTGCCAGCAGTGTAGACTACGAGCAGTACTTC. The whole variable domain, remainder taken from reference TRBV2 and TRBJ2-7, is EPEVTQTPSHQVTQMGQEVILRCVPISNHLYFYWYRQILGQKVEFLVSFYNNEISEKSEIFDDQFSVERPDGSNFTLKIRSTKLEDSAMYFCASSVDYEQYFGPGTRLTVT.

The V and J genes are TRBV7-6 and TRBJ1-2; D possibly corresponds to TRBD1 (6 bases). V gave up 5 bases and J gave up 4 bases, with 17 bases separating them. The CDR3 totals 15 residues. Germline values: CDR1 SGHVS, CDR2 FNYEAQ. The CDR3 region is CASSPPRGGGYGYTF. The DNA for the CDR3 is TGTGCCAGCAGCCCCCCGCGGGGAGGGGGCTATGGCTACACCTTC.

This clonotype was recorded at least ten times. The chain joins TRBV6-1 to TRBJ2-7; D not certain. The CDR3 loop spans 15 amino acids. Deletions cut 2 bases from V and 3 bases from J, with 14 bases between. The germline V gene has CDR1 MNHNS and CDR2 SASEGT. CDR3 sequence reads: CASSERPRLNYEQYF. DNA for the CDR3: TGTGCCAGCAGTGAAAGACCCAGGCTGAACTACGAGCAGTACTTC.

This clonotype was seen repeatedly, ten times or more. DNA for the CDR3: TGTGCCAGCAGGCTAGGCGGGGGCTATGGCTACACCTTC. This sequence encodes CASRLGGGYGYTF. J is TRBJ1-2 and V is TRBV28; D might be TRBD1 (5 bases). The CDR3 consists of 13 residues. From germline, CDR1 is MDHEN and CDR2 SYDVKM. Trimming removed 6 bases at V and 4 bases at J, with 12 bases between.